The clone carrying this T cell receptor beta chain was counted many times. Antigen specificity is unknown. This sample stems from a study of identical twins. MiXCR was run by TCRdb on the 5' RACE reads, yielding one entry per CDR3 protein. Of 200,000 to 250,000 distinct CDR3 sequences listed, 6.5% to 8.5% are singletons. Findings and caveats of the study: Weaker excess twin sharing was observed in beta out-of-frame sequences. Abundant cord blood beta clonotypes carried fewer insertions; memory repertoires showed none.

The data also belong to a second study, concerning yellow fever vaccine responses in identical twins.

This TCR was recovered from a young woman in good health. The sequenced material came from memory (CD45RO+) T cells sorted from blood.

CDR3 DNA: TGCAGTGCTGGAGGGGGGACAGGGAAGAATGAGCAGTTCTTC. It translates to CSAGGGTGKNEQFF. V usage is TRBV20-1 and J usage is TRBJ2-1; 9 bases match TRBD1. The CDR3 runs 14 residues. The V gene's germline CDR1 is DFQATT and CDR2 SNEGSKA (reference sequence). J was trimmed by 7 bases and V by 5 bases; bases with no gene match: 9.